A single sample is the source of the 5 T cell receptor beta chains below, sequenced in a study of CD8+CD57+ T cells in acquired aplastic anemia. Template material for TCR beta VDJ and CDR3 profiling consisted of genomic DNA. TCRdb re-analysed the reads in MiXCR, keeping a single row per CDR3 protein. The sample yields 150,000 to 200,000 distinct CDR3 sequences, 40% to 50% seen once. Sequences were obtained from sorted CD4+, CD8+, or CD8+CD57+ T cells (not recorded which) from PBMCs. The receptors come from a human donor in good health.

This clonotype was counted between two and nine times. The chain combines TRBV10-2 with TRBJ1-3; D remains ambiguous. CDR1 is WSHSY, CDR2 SAAADI, per germline. The CDR3 spans 15 residues. Trimming cost V 0 bases and J 2 bases, with 8 bases left between them. This CDR3 is CASSESSTPGNTIYF. CDR3 bases: TGCGCCAGCAGTGAGTCAAGTACGCCTGGAAACACCATATATTTT.

This clonotype occurred many times. The chain joins TRBV7-9 to TRBJ2-2; 7 positions match TRBD1. Per the germline V gene, CDR1 is SEHNR and CDR2 is FQNEAQ (reference sequence). This CDR3 has 15 amino acids. V lost 6 bases and J lost 4; bases outside the gene matches: 8. Written as DNA, the CDR3 is TGTGCCAGCAGTTCCAAGCCAGGGGGCACCGGGGAGCTGTTTTTT. Protein: CASSSKPGGTGELFF.

The chain joins TRBV20-1 to TRBJ2-1, with 14 bases fitting TRBD2. Germline V CDR1 and CDR2: DFQATT, SNEGSKA (reference sequence). This CDR3 is 18 amino acids long. V shed 0 bases, J shed 3 bases, and the junction held 7 bases outside the gene matches. The CDR3 loop is CSARDGTSGRVFYNEQFF. The CDR3, as DNA: TGCAGTGCTAGAGATGGGACTAGCGGGAGAGTGTTCTACAATGAGCAGTTCTTC.

V gene TRBV25-1 combines with J gene TRBJ1-4, with 10 bases matching TRBD1. V was pared by 2 bases and J by 7 bases, with 4 bases of the junction left unmatched. Germline lookup yields CDR1 MGHDK and CDR2 SYGVNS. This CDR3 region has 15 residues. As DNA, the CDR3 is TGTGCCAGCAGTGAACCCGGGACAGGGGCTGAAAAACTGTTTTTT. Translated: CASSEPGTGAEKLFF.

The V gene is TRBV11-2, the J gene TRBJ2-3, with TRBD1 as a possible D gene (6 bases). Germline CDR1 SGHAT, CDR2 FQNNGV. The CDR3 runs to 14 residues. The germline V and J ends were trimmed by 1 base and 5 bases, with 10 bases remaining between them. This CDR3 reads CASSLVQGIDTQYF. The CDR3, as DNA: TGTGCCAGCAGCTTAGTACAGGGAATAGATACGCAGTATTTT.